Presented here are 29 T cell receptor beta chains from one specimen sequenced in a study of blood T cell repertoires in COVID-19. This table comes from immunoSEQ multiplex PCR, and its TCRdb copy is limited to in-frame clones, with some not included. The table has roughly 230,000 clones, under 90% seen once; the top ten hold about 10%. The material sequenced was peripheral blood. These receptors all come from a woman over 75 with COVID-19, enrolled during active disease.

The chain combines TRBV28 with TRBJ2-3; 7 bases agree with TRBD1. This CDR3 has 15 residues. With V trimmed by 2 bases and J by 5 bases, 7 bases remained unmatched. Germline CDR1 MDHEN, CDR2 SYDVKM. CDR3 protein: CASSLEGASVDTQYF. The CDR3 bases are TGTGCCAGCAGTTTAGAGGGGGCCTCAGTAGATACGCAGTATTTT.

The chain joins TRBV6-2 or TRBV6-3 to TRBJ2-1, with TRBD2 matching over 7 bases. The V gene end was trimmed by 0 bases and the J gene end by 4 bases; junction bases not matched to a gene: 9. The CDR3 covers 17 residues. Germline V lookup: CDR1 MNHEY, CDR2 SVGEGT. CDR3 region: CASSYSIGGGVYNEQFF. The CDR3 region has the DNA TGTGCCAGCAGTTACTCGATTGGTGGGGGGGTTTACAATGAGCAGTTCTTC.

A note on this clone: Other DNA sequences from this sample encode an identical CDR3 as well. The chain is built from TRBV5-1 and TRBJ1-5; possible D gene TRBD1, 5 bases. The CDR3 runs to 15 residues. The germline V gene has CDR1 SGHRS and CDR2 YFSETQ. V was clipped by 1 base and J by 0 bases, with 8 bases between them. Written as DNA, the CDR3 is TGCGCCAGCAGCTTGACAGGTAATAGCAATCAGCCCCAGCATTTT. Translated, it gives CASSLTGNSNQPQHF.

The chain joins TRBV7-9 to TRBJ2-7; 10 nucleotides match TRBD1. This CDR3 has 15 amino acids. Germline V CDR1 and CDR2: SEHNR, FQNEAQ (reference sequence). J gave up 7 bases and V 4 bases, and 10 bases lay outside the gene matches. Here the CDR3 reads CASSYLTGGLGEQYF. CDR3 nucleotides: TGTGCCAGCAGCTACTTGACAGGGGGCCTGGGGGAGCAGTACTTC.

Worth noting for this clone: Different DNA sequences within this sample yield the same CDR3. The chain carries TRBV5-1 and TRBJ1-1; 8 bases line up with TRBD1. With V trimmed by 4 bases and J by 4 bases, 3 bases remained unmatched. The CDR3 contains 13 residues. CDR1 is SGHRS, CDR2 YFSETQ, per germline. The CDR3, as DNA: TGCGCCAGCAGCCAGGGGGCGGGCACTGAAGCTTTCTTT. It is translated as CASSQGAGTEAFF.

The chain carries TRBV5-1 and TRBJ1-2; D is perhaps TRBD1 (6 bases). V dropped 0 bases and J dropped 5 bases, with 11 bases sitting between them. Per the germline V gene, CDR1 is SGHRS and CDR2 is YFSETQ. This CDR3 has 14 residues. CDR3 region: CASSLGGTSYGYTF. The CDR3 coding sequence is TGCGCCAGCAGCTTGGGAGGGACAAGTTATGGCTACACCTTC.

The chain joins TRBV7-9 to TRBJ2-7, with 11 bases that match TRBD2. The J segment lost 3 bases and the V segment lost 4 bases, leaving 2 bases of the junction unmatched. There are 14 residues in the CDR3. Germline CDR1 and CDR2: SEHNR and FQNEAQ (reference sequence). The CDR3 spells CASSYSGGDYEQYV. Written as DNA, the CDR3 is TGTGCCAGCAGCTATAGCGGGGGGGACTACGAGCAGTACGTC.

The genes are TRBV5-6 and TRBJ1-2, with TRBD1 as a possible D gene (6 bases). The CDR3 is 17 amino acids. Trimming removed 0 bases at V and 8 bases at J, with 23 bases between. Germline lookup yields CDR1 SGHDT and CDR2 YYEEEE. The CDR3, as DNA: TGTGCCAGCAGCTTGGTCGTTAAGACAGGATTCGTAGGGGGCTACACCTTC. Its translation is CASSLVVKTGFVGGYTF.

The chain has TRBV6-6 and TRBJ2-3; 9 nucleotides agree with TRBD1. V trimming: 5 bases; J trimming: 5 bases; junction bases outside the gene matches: 5. CDR3 length equals 14 residues. Germline CDR1 reads MNHNY; CDR2 reads SVGAGI (reference sequence). As DNA, the CDR3 is TGTGCCAGCAGTCCGGGACAGGGACAAGATACGCAGTATTTT. The encoded protein is CASSPGQGQDTQYF.

V is TRBV21-1 and J is TRBJ1-2; whether TRBD1, the table's D call, matches the DNA was not checked. TRBV21-1 is assigned pseudogene status. The CDR3 runs to 17 residues. For the CDR3, the DNA is TGTGCCAGCAGCGACCGGGACAAGGACGAAGAAATTTATGGCTACACCTTC. Translating it yields CASSDRDKDEEIYGYTF.

This sequence joins TRBV27 and TRBJ1-2; TRBD1 is a possible D gene (6 bases). Germline V gene data show CDR1 as MNHEY and CDR2 as SMNVEV (reference sequence). V was clipped by 5 bases and J by 8 bases, with 21 bases between them. The CDR3 sequence is 15 residues long. The CDR3 protein is CASSIVFGTGIGYTF. The CDR3 DNA follows: TGTGCCAGCAGTATCGTTTTTGGTACAGGGATAGGCTACACCTTC.

The chain links TRBV18 to TRBJ1-1; D perhaps matches TRBD1 (5 bases). The CDR3 totals 15 residues. Trimming took off 2 bases at V and 0 bases at J, with 10 bases between the two ends. The V gene's germline CDR1 is KGHSH and CDR2 LQKENI. CDR3 residues: CASSPGTRLNTEAFF. Written as DNA, the CDR3 is TGTGCCAGCTCACCAGGGACTCGTTTGAACACTGAAGCTTTCTTT. Full variable domain (remainder filled in from reference TRBV18 and TRBJ1-1): NAGVMQNPRHLVRRRGQEARLRCSPMKGHSHVYWYRQLPEEGLKFMVYLQKENIIDESGMPKERFSAEFPKEGPSILRIQQVVRGDSAAYFCASSPGTRLNTEAFFGQGTRLTVV.

This chain joins TRBV2 and TRBJ2-2, with TRBD1 as a possible D gene (5 bases). CDR3 length: 13 residues. V gave up 6 bases and J gave up 6 bases, with 11 bases separating them. CDR1 is SNHLY, CDR2 FYNNEI, per germline. CDR3 sequence: CASSRAYAGELFF. The CDR3 coding sequence is TGTGCCAGCAGCAGGGCTTACGCCGGGGAGCTGTTTTTT.

V gene TRBV6-5 combines with J gene TRBJ1-1, with D possibly matching TRBD1 (5 bases). The CDR3 is made up of 15 amino acids. CDR1 is MNHEY, CDR2 SVGAGI, per germline. V lost 6 bases and J 4 bases, leaving 18 bases between the germline ends. The CDR3 coding sequence is TGTGCCAGCAGGCCGGGGCAGGGAGGTGTCACTGAAGCTTTCTTT. This codes for CASRPGQGGVTEAFF.

The chain links TRBV11-3 to TRBJ2-5; 10 nucleotides line up with TRBD1. Trimming took 3 bases from V and 1 from J; bases not matched to a gene: 5. Germline V gene sequence: CDR1 SGHNT, CDR2 YENEEA. This CDR3 spans 16 amino acids. CDR3 residues: CASSLGQGILQETQYF. The CDR3 DNA sequence: TGTGCCAGCAGCTTGGGACAGGGGATACTCCAAGAGACCCAGTACTTC.

This chain links TRBV7-3 with TRBJ2-1; TRBD1 aligns across 8 bases. The CDR3 is 14 residues long. Germline loops: CDR1 SGHTA, CDR2 FQGTGA. Trimming at V came to 5 bases and at J to 2 bases, leaving 2 bases not matched to a gene. CDR3 amino acids: CASSRQGTYNEQFF. The CDR3, as DNA: TGTGCCAGCAGCCGACAGGGGACCTACAATGAGCAGTTCTTC.

This chain connects TRBV28 to TRBJ2-2; TRBD2 is a possible D gene (5 bases). The CDR3 is made up of 17 amino acids. Germline-derived CDR1 and CDR2 are MDHEN and SYDVKM. V was trimmed by 4 bases and J by 4 bases, leaving 19 bases between them. The CDR3 bases are TGTGCCAGCAGTTCCCAAGGACTGGCGGTGGGCACCGGGGAGCTGTTTTTT. Translated: CASSSQGLAVGTGELFF.

This chain uses TRBV2 with TRBJ1-2; TRBD1 might be the D (6 bases). V was pared by 2 bases and J by 3 bases, with 22 bases between. Germline V gene data show CDR1 as SNHLY and CDR2 as FYNNEI. This CDR3 spans 18 amino acids. This CDR3 reads CASSELAGIGGLYYGYTF. DNA for the CDR3: TGTGCCAGCAGTGAATTGGCAGGGATAGGGGGTCTTTACTATGGCTACACCTTC.

This chain's CDR3 is CASSLGLAGVNEQFF. CDR3 DNA sequence: TGTGCCAGCAGCTTAGGACTAGCGGGGGTTAATGAGCAGTTCTTC. The V call is TRBV11-2, the J call TRBJ2-1; 12 nucleotides line up with TRBD2. This CDR3 contains 15 residues. The V gene end was trimmed by 1 base and the J gene end by 7 bases; junction bases not matched to a gene: 2. The V gene's germline CDR1 is SGHAT and CDR2 FQNNGV.

Only one count was recorded for this clone. Mismatch with germline at one junction end may stem from a read error. This sequence joins TRBV27 and TRBJ1-1, with TRBD1 as a possible D gene (5 bases). The germline V gene encodes CDR1 MNHEY and CDR2 SMNVEV (reference sequence). This CDR3 contains 13 residues. In nucleotides, the CDR3 is TGTGCCAGCCGTTTGGGGGGATGGACTGAAGCTTTCTTT. As protein: CASRLGGWTEAFF.

The chain couples TRBV6-5 to TRBJ1-5; 7 bases are a match to TRBD1. Trimming cost V 4 bases and J 1 base; bases outside gene matches: 1. The CDR3 is made up of 14 amino acids. Looked up from germline, CDR1 is MNHEY and CDR2 is SVGAGI. CDR3 amino acids: CASSSTGSNQPQHF. In DNA, the CDR3 is TGTGCCAGCAGTTCGACAGGGAGCAATCAGCCCCAGCATTTT.

The chain couples TRBV9 to TRBJ1-2; D perhaps matches TRBD1 (6 bases). The ends were cut back, 3 bases at V and 8 bases at J, with 23 bases in the middle. Looked up from germline, CDR1 is SGDLS and CDR2 is YYNGEE. The CDR3 is 16 amino acids. Written as DNA, the CDR3 is TGTGCCAGCAGCGAGCTCGTCGAAAGTACAGGGCGAGGCTACACCTTC. The encoded protein is CASSELVESTGRGYTF.

The rearrangement uses TRBV6-1 and TRBJ2-5, with 8 bases that match TRBD2. This CDR3 is built from 16 residues. Germline V CDR1 and CDR2: MNHNS, SASEGT. The J segment lost 2 bases and the V segment lost 2 bases, leaving 7 bases of the junction unmatched. The CDR3 here is CASSELRGVGQETQYF. The CDR3 region has the DNA TGTGCCAGCAGTGAACTGCGGGGGGTGGGGCAAGAGACCCAGTACTTC.

The chain joins TRBV6-5 to TRBJ1-5, with 11 bases matching TRBD1. This CDR3 comprises 14 residues. Trimming cost V 6 bases and J 5 bases; bases outside gene matches: 3. CDR1 MNHEY and CDR2 SVGAGI come from the germline V gene. CDR3 sequence: CASSAGQGDQPQHF. DNA for the CDR3: TGTGCCAGCAGCGCGGGACAGGGGGATCAGCCCCAGCATTTT.

This clone was detected only a few times. V usage is TRBV7-3 and J usage is TRBJ1-2; 9 bases are shared with TRBD1. Looked up from germline, CDR1 is SGHTA and CDR2 is FQGTGA. V lost 4 bases and J lost 3; bases outside the gene matches: 3. This CDR3 region has 14 residues. Here the CDR3 DNA reads TGTGCCAGCAGCTCCGGACAGGGGTACTATGGCTACACCTTC. Its protein product is CASSSGQGYYGYTF.

The chain combines TRBV19 with TRBJ1-2; TRBD1 agrees at 9 bases. The V and J ends lost 4 bases and 4 bases, in that order; junction bases with no gene match: 10. The CDR3 is made up of 16 amino acids. Germline V lookup: CDR1 LNHDA, CDR2 SQIVND (reference sequence). The CDR3 region has the DNA TGTGCCAGTAGTACCTCGGGGGACAGGGAAATCTATGGCTACACCTTC. The encoded protein is CASSTSGDREIYGYTF.

V and J are TRBV15 and TRBJ2-3; the D gene is possibly TRBD2 (6 bases). The CDR3 is made up of 14 amino acids. Between the trimmed V and J ends, which lost 5 bases and 9 bases, there was a span of 18 bases. Germline-derived CDR1 and CDR2 are LNHNV and YYDKDF (reference sequence). In DNA, the CDR3 is TGTGCCACCAGCGGGGACTCGGCCCAAACGACGCAGTATTTT. Translation gives CATSGDSAQTTQYF. Filled out from reference TRBV15 and TRBJ2-3, the complete variable domain reads DAMVIQNPRYQVTQFGKPVTLSCSQTLNHNVMYWYQQKSSQAPKLLFHYYDKDFNNEADTPDNFQSRRPNTSFCFLDIRSPGLGDTAMYLCATSGDSAQTTQYFGPGTRLTVL.

As concerns this clone: The same CDR3 also results from other DNA sequences found in this sample. V is TRBV5-1 and J is TRBJ1-1; tentative D call: TRBD1 (5 bases). Germline loops: CDR1 SGHRS, CDR2 YFSETQ. V was clipped by 0 bases and J by 1 base, with 7 bases between them. There are 14 residues in the CDR3. The CDR3 protein is CASSLGGGNTEAFF. The DNA of the CDR3 is TGCGCCAGCAGCTTGGGGGGCGGGAACACTGAAGCTTTCTTT.

In DNA, the CDR3 is TGTGCCACCAGCCCTCTGAGACAGGGAGTAACAAACATTCAGTACTTC. Translating gives CATSPLRQGVTNIQYF. This rearrangement joins TRBV15 to TRBJ2-4, with 7 bases fitting TRBD1. CDR3 length: 16 residues. The trim removed 5 bases at V and 6 bases at J, leaving 13 bases unmatched. Germline V gene sequence: CDR1 LNHNV, CDR2 YYDKDF (reference sequence).